A selection of T cell receptor beta chains follows, all from one sample in a study of blood T cell repertoires in COVID-19. Method: immunoSEQ multiplex PCR; TCRdb's copy keeps in-frame clones and lacks some. The sample has approximately 250,000 clones; about 82% are singletons. Sequenced input: peripheral blood. Receptors originate from an elderly woman with COVID-19, enrolled during active disease. Each CDR3 is given with its conserved first and last residue. A D gene is named only where the DNA matches it firmly. Size is stated for part of the rows, as once, few or many counts, or as a class when the clone is expanded.

TRBJ1-1 | TRBV28 | TRBD1 | - | TGTGCCAGCAGTTCCGGGACAGGGGGCGCTTCCACTGAAGCTTTCTTT | CASSSGTGGASTEAFF
TRBJ1-3 | TRBV9 | TRBD1 | - | TGTGCCAGCAGCGTAGGAGGGACAGGGAAAGCTTATTTT | CASSVGGTGKAYF
TRBJ2-3 | TRBV3-1/TRBV3-2 | TRBD1 | - | TGTGCCAGCACTTTCTCCGGGACAGCCAGCACAGATACGCAGTATTTT | CASTFSGTASTDTQYF
TRBJ2-7 | TRBV27 | - | - | TGTGCCAGCAGTTTAAGCAGGGGCCCCTACGAGCAGTACTTC | CASSLSRGPYEQYF
TRBJ1-5 | TRBV19 | - | - | TGTGCCAGTAGTCCGCTGGGCGATCAGCCCCAGCATTTT | CASSPLGDQPQHF
TRBJ1-3 | TRBV2 | - | - | TGTGCCAGCAGTGATTGGGGGCCTGGAAACACCATATATTTT | CASSDWGPGNTIYF
TRBJ1-1 | TRBV25-1 | TRBD1 | once | TGTGCCAGCAGTGAGCCGGGACAGGGGGTCACTGAAGCTTTCTTT | CASSEPGQGVTEAFF
TRBJ1-2 | TRBV18 | - | - | TGTGCCAGCTCACCAGATACAGGTGATCGTGGCTACACCTTC | CASSPDTGDRGYTF
TRBJ1-2 | TRBV5-6 | - | - | TGTGCCAGCAGCTTGAATGGCGGAACAATCTATGGCTACACCTTC | CASSLNGGTIYGYTF
TRBJ2-7 | TRBV6-5 | - | - | TGTGCCAGCAGTTACTCCCGTCCGTCCAGAAACTACGAGCAGTACTTC | CASSYSRPSRNYEQYF
TRBJ2-7 | TRBV7-9 | TRBD1 | - | TGTGCCAGCAGCTTACGACAGGGGTCCTACGAGCAGTACTTC | CASSLRQGSYEQYF
TRBJ2-3 | TRBV9 | TRBD2 | - | TGTGCCAGCAGCGTAGGTCTAGCGGGGGGGACAGATACGCAGTATTTT | CASSVGLAGGTDTQYF
TRBJ2-3 | TRBV19 | - | - | TGTGCCAGTAGTTTTGGACAGAGCACAGATACGCAGTATTTT | CASSFGQSTDTQYF
TRBJ2-7 | TRBV9 | TRBD1 | - | TGTGCCAGCAGCGTAGGGGGACAGGGGACTTACGAGCAGTACTTC | CASSVGGQGTYEQYF
TRBJ1-1 | TRBV7-2 | - | - | TGTGCCAGCATCCCAGCTGGGGGCGCTATGAACACTGAAGCTTTCTTT | CASIPAGGAMNTEAFF
TRBJ1-6 | TRBV18 | TRBD1 | - | TGTGCCAGCTCTTTGGGACAGGCGGGGAATTCACCCCTCCACTTT | CASSLGQAGNSPLHF
TRBJ1-1 | TRBV18 | TRBD1 | - | TGTGCCAGCTCACCGGGACAGCTTGCCACTGAAGCTTTCTTT | CASSPGQLATEAFF
TRBJ2-3 | TRBV28 | - | - | TGTGCCAGCACCCTTCCGGGTTTGCCGCAGTATTTT | CASTLPGLPQYF
TRBJ2-5 | TRBV19 | - | - | TGTGCCAGTAGTATCGTGAAGGACTGGGATCAAGAGACCCAGTACTTC | CASSIVKDWDQETQYF
TRBJ2-7 | TRBV5-1 | TRBD1 | once | TGCGCCAGCAGCTTGGAGGGGGCGGGCTACGAGCAGTACTTC | CASSLEGAGYEQYF
TRBJ2-1 | TRBV5-5 | TRBD2 | - | TGTGCCAGCAGCTTGGCGGCTAGCGGGGAGTACAATGAGCAGTTCTTC | CASSLAASGEYNEQFF
TRBJ1-3 | TRBV19 | TRBD1 | - | TGTGCCAGTAGAACCACCCGGGACAGGGATGGAAACACCATATATTTT | CASRTTRDRDGNTIYF
TRBJ1-3 | TRBV29-1 | TRBD1 | - | TGCAGCGTTGAAGGTCGACAGGGATCCGGAAACACCATATATTTT | CSVEGRQGSGNTIYF
TRBJ1-2 | TRBV5-4 | TRBD1 | few | TGTGCCAGCAGCTTGTACAGGGGCTATGGCTACACCTTC | CASSLYRGYGYTF
TRBJ2-3 | TRBV5-1 | TRBD2 | - | TGCGCCAGCACCCTAGCGGGGGGTAATGCGGATACGCAGTATTTT | CASTLAGGNADTQYF
TRBJ2-7 | TRBV16 | - | - | TGTGCCAGCAGCCCGGCCGGCAGGGTCCACGAGCAGTACTTC | CASSPAGRVHEQYF
TRBJ1-5 | TRBV24-1 | TRBD1 | - | TGTGCCACCAGTGGGGGACAGGGCTATCAGCCCCAGCATTTT | CATSGGQGYQPQHF
TRBJ1-1 | TRBV19 | - | - | TGTGCCAGTACCAGATGGGTGGGCAGGGCGAACACTGAAGCTTTCTTT | CASTRWVGRANTEAFF
TRBJ2-2 | TRBV9 | TRBD1 | - | TGTGCCAGCAGCAAGAGGACAGGGGCCACCGGGGAGCTGTTTTTT | CASSKRTGATGELFF
TRBJ1-1 | TRBV28 | TRBD1 | - | TGTGCCAGCAGTTCTACAGGGGGCCTGGACACTGAAGCTTTCTTT | CASSSTGGLDTEAFF
TRBJ2-3 | TRBV2 | TRBD2 | - | TGTGCCAGCAGGGTTGGACTAGCGGGGGACACAGATACGCAGTATTTT | CASRVGLAGDTDTQYF
TRBJ1-1 | TRBV4-2 | TRBD1 | - | TGTGCCAGCAGCCAGGGGACAGGGCCAGGGACTGAAGCTTTCTTT | CASSQGTGPGTEAFF
TRBJ2-2 | TRBV5-1 | - | once | TGCGCCAGCAGCCGTGTTCGGGTCCCGGGGGCCGGGGAGCTGTTTTTT | CASSRVRVPGAGELFF
TRBJ2-3 | TRBV11-1 | TRBD1 | - | TGTGCCAGCAGCCCAGACAGGGCGGACACAGATACGCAGTATTTT | CASSPDRADTDTQYF
TRBJ2-3 | TRBV18 | - | - | TGTGCCAGCTCACCCGGGACACAAAACACAGATACGCAGTATTTT | CASSPGTQNTDTQYF
TRBJ1-1 | TRBV19 | - | - | TGTGCCAGTAGTATAAGGGGTTTGATGACTGAAGCTTTCTTT | CASSIRGLMTEAFF
TRBJ2-7 | TRBV3-1/TRBV3-2 | - | - | TGTGCCAGCAGCCAAGAGGGGCAGGGGGGCGAGCAGTACTTC | CASSQEGQGGEQYF
TRBJ1-2 | TRBV6-5 | TRBD1 | - | TGTGCCAGCAGCCGACAGGGCTATGGCTACACCTTC | CASSRQGYGYTF
TRBJ1-5 | TRBV19 | - | - | TGTGCCAGTAGTATGGGTCGGGGTCGCACAAATCAGCCCCAGCATTTT | CASSMGRGRTNQPQHF
TRBJ1-2 | TRBV20-1 | TRBD1 | - | TGCAGTGCTAGTGAGTTAGGGGGCGGATTGGATGGCTACACCTTC | CSASELGGGLDGYTF
TRBJ1-2 | TRBV28 | - | - | TGTGCCAGCAGTTACAGGTATGGAGGCTACACCTTC | CASSYRYGGYTF
TRBJ1-2 | TRBV5-1 | - | - | TGCGCCAGCAGGAAGACAGCTAACTATGGCTACACCTTC | CASRKTANYGYTF
TRBJ2-2 | TRBV5-4 | TRBD2 | - | TGTGCCAGCAGCGGCGGACTAGCGGGGTACACTGGGGCCGGGGAGCTGTTTTTT | CASSGGLAGYTGAGELFF
TRBJ1-6 | TRBV7-2 | - | once | TGTGCCAGCAGCTTACACGGGCCAGGGAATTCACCCCTCCACTTT | CASSLHGPGNSPLHF
TRBJ2-1 | TRBV9 | - | - | TGTGCCAGCAGCGCCCAAGAGATCCGAGCAGGGTACAATGAGCAGTTCTTC | CASSAQEIRAGYNEQFF